The source of this T cell receptor (beta chain) is a study of blood T cells in healthy people across ages. Study context: For every two T cells, template switching captured about one barcoded beta molecule. Findings and limits, study-wide: Strong correlation linked observed beta diversity and percent naive T cells.

With respect to this clonotype: Its antigen is still unknown.

The CDR3 consists of 14 residues. CDR1 is SGHRS and CDR2 is YFSETQ in the germline V gene. V was pared by 4 bases and J by 5 bases, with 8 bases of the junction left unmatched. A second roughly 7 to 11 cycle PCR used barcoded and J-beta primers. A 12-random-nucleotide template-switch adaptor tagged each cDNA molecule. MiXCR, applied by TCRdb to the 5' RACE reads, yields one record per CDR3 protein. Among 980,000 or so distinct CDR3 sequences, about 44% were seen once, and the ten largest hold 13%. J is TRBJ2-7 and V is TRBV5-1; 8 bases agree with TRBD2. Sequencing was done on a sample of blood. The sequence was obtained from a man aged 25-40 years in good health. The chain's CDR3 is CASSPGGNENEQYF. CDR3 DNA: TGCGCCAGCAGCCCGGGGGGGAACGAGAACGAGCAGTACTTC.